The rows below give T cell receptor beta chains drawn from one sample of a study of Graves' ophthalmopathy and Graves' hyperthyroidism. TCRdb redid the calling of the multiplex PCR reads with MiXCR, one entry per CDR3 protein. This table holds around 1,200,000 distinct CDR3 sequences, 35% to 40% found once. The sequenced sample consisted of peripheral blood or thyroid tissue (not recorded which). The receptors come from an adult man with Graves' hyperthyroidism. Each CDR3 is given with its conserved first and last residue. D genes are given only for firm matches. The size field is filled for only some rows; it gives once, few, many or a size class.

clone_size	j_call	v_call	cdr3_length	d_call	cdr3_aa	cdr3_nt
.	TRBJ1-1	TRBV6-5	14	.	CASSPGYTATEAFF	TGTGCCAGCAGCCCAGGGTACACTGCGACTGAAGCTTTCTTT
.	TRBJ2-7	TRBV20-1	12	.	CSAPRGVYEQYF	TGCAGTGCTCCCAGGGGAGTCTACGAGCAGTACTTC
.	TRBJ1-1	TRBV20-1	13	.	CSAPNLRDGEAFF	TGCAGTGCTCCTAACCTCAGGGATGGTGAAGCTTTCTTT
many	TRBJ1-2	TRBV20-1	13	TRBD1	CSARERDSYGYTF	TGCAGTGCTAGGGAACGGGACAGCTATGGCTACACCTTC
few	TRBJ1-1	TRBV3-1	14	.	CASSQRGSNTEAFF	TGTGCCAGCAGCCAAAGGGGGTCGAACACTGAAGCTTTCTTT
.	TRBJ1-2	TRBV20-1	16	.	CSARGQQLGRNYGYTF	TGCAGTGCTAGGGGCCAACAGCTAGGGAGAAACTATGGCTACACCTTC
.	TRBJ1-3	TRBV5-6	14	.	CASSLAISGNTIYF	TGTGCCAGCAGCTTGGCGATCTCTGGAAACACCATATATTTT
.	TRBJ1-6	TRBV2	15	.	CASSLDQAVNSPLHF	TGTGCCAGCAGTTTGGACCAAGCGGTAAATTCACCCCTCCACTTT
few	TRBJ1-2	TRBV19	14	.	CASSRSDSRGGYTF	TGTGCCAGTAGTCGGTCAGACTCCCGGGGAGGCTACACCTTC
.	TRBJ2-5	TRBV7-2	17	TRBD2	CASSPDPPGLGQETQYF	TGTGCCAGCAGCCCGGACCCCCCGGGACTAGGCCAAGAGACCCAGTACTTC
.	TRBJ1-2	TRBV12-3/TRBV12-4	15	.	CASSFWQYRNYGYTF	TGTGCCAGCAGTTTTTGGCAGTATCGAAACTATGGCTACACCTTC
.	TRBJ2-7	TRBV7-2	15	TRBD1	CASSQVQGTSYEQYF	TGTGCCAGCAGCCAGGTACAGGGGACCTCCTACGAGCAGTACTTC
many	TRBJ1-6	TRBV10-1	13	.	CASSPQQDSPLHF	TGCGCCAGCAGCCCGCAACAGGATTCACCCCTCCACTTT
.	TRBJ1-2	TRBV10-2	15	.	CASRAGTADNYGYTF	TGCGCCAGCAGGGCCGGGACTGCAGATAACTATGGCTACACCTTC
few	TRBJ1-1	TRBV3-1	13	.	CASSRMGNTEAFF	TGTGCCAGCAGCCGAATGGGGAACACTGAAGCTTTCTTT
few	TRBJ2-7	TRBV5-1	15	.	CASSLGSGVTYEQYF	TGCGCCAGCAGCTTGGGATCGGGGGTTACCTACGAGCAGTACTTC
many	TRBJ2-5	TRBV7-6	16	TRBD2	CASSSPLGGSRETQYF	TGTGCCAGCAGCTCCCCTCTTGGCGGGAGTCGGGAGACCCAGTACTTC